Each of the 14 T cell receptor beta chains below was sequenced from the same sample in a study of T cells in Graves' hyperthyroidism and ophthalmopathy (dated by TCRdb to the late 2010s). Library preparation used multiplex PCR. This sample was sequenced with an Illumina HiSeq 2000. The TCR beta CDR3 regions were amplified from the RNA transcripts. For the first round of RT-PCR on the TCR CDR3, the HTBI primer set was used together with the Qiagen OneStep RT-PCR kit. Starting from the raw public reads, TCRdb applied fastp trimming at Q25, assembled clones with MiXCR and retained in-frame beta chains. Every CDR3 protein is listed once, alongside the most common genes and DNA of its rows. The sample yields fewer than 450,000 distinct CDR3 sequences; around 15% were counted once. The leading ten clones occupy approximately 19% of the sample. The sample consisted of blood. The receptors here all came from a woman aged 60-75 years with Graves' ophthalmopathy.

Concerning this clonotype itself: Just one base apart from a much larger clone, this may be a read error. This chain connects TRBV12-3 or TRBV12-4 to TRBJ2-2, with D perhaps TRBD2 (5 bases). The length of the CDR3 is 14 residues. CDR3 loop: CVTDVERHTGELFF. In DNA form, the CDR3 reads TGTGTCACCGATGTGGAGCGGCACACCGGGGAGCTGTTTTTT.

The V gene is TRBV24-1, the J gene TRBJ2-7, with D perhaps TRBD1 (6 bases). CDR1 is KGHDR, CDR2 SFDVKD, per germline. Trimming left V 3 bases short and J 6 bases short, with 17 bases between. The CDR3 loop spans 15 amino acids. Written as DNA, the CDR3 is TGTGCCACCAGTGATGCCGGGACACCGAGGCGCGAGCAGTACTTC. This encodes CATSDAGTPRREQYF.

This clonotype was counted at least ten times. The rearrangement joins TRBV12-3 or TRBV12-4 to TRBJ2-2; 7 bases fit TRBD1. The CDR3 runs to 15 residues. Trimming took 6 bases from V and 2 from J; bases not matched to a gene: 6. CDR3 sequence: CASSLRQGNTGELFF. The CDR3 coding sequence is TGTGCCAGCAGCCTCCGACAGGGCAACACCGGGGAGCTGTTTTTT.

In the case of this clonotype: This may be a read error, as it is one base from a much larger clone. This chain links TRBV12-3 or TRBV12-4 with TRBJ2-5; maybe TRBD2 (6 bases). The CDR3 length is 13 residues. CDR3 coding DNA: TGTGCCAGCAACTCCGTGACGGGGGAGACCCAGCACTTC. This codes for CASNSVTGETQHF.

This clonotype has ten or more counts. Here the CDR3 reads CASSLAWAAYEQYF. CDR3 bases: TGTGCCAGCAGCTTAGCGTGGGCAGCCTACGAGCAGTACTTC. The rearrangement joins TRBV7-9 to TRBJ2-7, with D unclear. The CDR3 has 14 amino acids. The V gene's germline CDR1 is SEHNR and CDR2 FQNEAQ (reference sequence). Trimming took 0 bases from V and 2 from J, leaving 8 bases between them.

This clonotype was detected many times. The CDR3 coding sequence is TGTGCCAGCAGCACGGGACAGGGGAGGAGCGAGCAGTACTTC. Amino acids: CASSTGQGRSEQYF. The chain links TRBV7-9 to TRBJ2-7; 10 bases align to TRBD1. The CDR3 contains 14 residues. V lost 5 bases and J lost 6; bases outside the gene matches: 7. Germline V CDR1 and CDR2: SEHNR, FQNEAQ (reference sequence).

The chain joins TRBV14 to TRBJ1-1; D is perhaps TRBD1 (5 bases). The CDR3 is 15 residues long. V gave up 2 bases and J gave up 9 bases, with 19 bases separating them. CDR1 is SGHDN and CDR2 is FVKESK in the germline V gene. The CDR3 is CASSQKKGGGLKAFF. Here the CDR3 DNA reads TGTGCCAGCAGCCAAAAAAAGGGCGGGGGGTTAAAAGCTTTCTTT.

There are many counts of this clonotype. J is TRBJ1-1 and V is TRBV7-8, with no clear D. The germline gives CDR1 SGHVS, CDR2 FQNEAQ. Trimming left V 5 bases short and J 0 bases short, with 10 bases between. The CDR3 loop spans 14 amino acids. In nucleotides, the CDR3 is TGTGCCAGCAGCCCGCTCGGGATGAACACTGAAGCTTTCTTT. Encoded protein: CASSPLGMNTEAFF.

This clonotype showed up many times. The chain carries TRBV24-1 and TRBJ2-1, with 11 bases aligning to TRBD2. Germline CDR1 and CDR2: KGHDR and SFDVKD. This CDR3 contains 16 residues. Trimming cost V 4 bases and J 5 bases; bases outside gene matches: 6. Here the CDR3 reads CATSDPLAGEDNEQFF. The CDR3 DNA follows: TGTGCCACCAGTGACCCACTAGCGGGAGAGGACAATGAGCAGTTCTTC.

This clonotype has ten or more counts. The chain recombines TRBV27 with TRBJ2-5; D remains unclear. The germline gives CDR1 MNHEY, CDR2 SMNVEV (reference sequence). This CDR3 has 16 amino acids. V was pared by 1 base and J by 2 bases, with 14 bases between. In DNA, the CDR3 is TGTGCCAGCAGTTTATTTGCCAGGTCTAGACAAGAGACCCAGTACTTC. Amino acid sequence: CASSLFARSRQETQYF.

This clonotype was seen more than once but under ten times. This could be a read error, since a much larger clone is one nucleotide away. The V call is TRBV28, the J call TRBJ2-2; TRBD1 or TRBD2 may be the D gene (5 bases each). The CDR3 sequence is 15 residues long. CDR1 is MDHEN and CDR2 is SYDVKM in the germline V gene. The CDR3 DNA is TGTGCCAGCAGTTTAGAGTGGGGGAACACCGGGGAGCCGTTTTTT. Protein: CASSLEWGNTGEPFF.

This clonotype was counted between two and nine times. The chain has TRBV20-1 and TRBJ2-5; 11 bases are shared with TRBD2. CDR3 length equals 19 residues. Trimming removed 1 base from V and 5 bases from J; junction bases left unmatched: 18. Looked up from germline, CDR1 is DFQATT and CDR2 is SNEGSKA (reference sequence). The CDR3 region is CSARVLTGDSGRAWETQYF. CDR3 coding DNA: TGCAGTGCTAGAGTTTTGACAGGGGATAGCGGGAGGGCCTGGGAGACCCAGTACTTC.

The rearrangement links TRBV11-2 to TRBJ2-7; 7 bases line up with TRBD2. CDR1 is SGHAT, CDR2 FQNNGV, per germline. CDR3 length: 15 residues. The V segment lost 4 bases and the J segment 0 bases; nucleotides outside the gene matches: 6. CDR3 amino acids: CASSSSGMSSYEQYF. CDR3 coding DNA: TGTGCCAGCAGCTCTAGCGGAATGAGCTCCTACGAGCAGTACTTC.

The chain employs TRBV20-1 and TRBJ2-1, with D perhaps matching TRBD2 (5 bases). V gave up 3 bases and J gave up 15 bases, with 27 bases separating them. Germline assignment: CDR1 DFQATT and CDR2 SNEGSKA (reference sequence). CDR3 length equals 15 residues. CDR3 region: CSASFTGIRGSQWFF. In DNA, the CDR3 is TGCAGTGCTAGTTTTACCGGGATTCGTGGCAGCCAATGGTTCTTC.